The 21 T cell receptor beta chains given below trace back to one sample, sequenced in a study of cytomegalovirus exposure and HLA in healthy donors. Use of 60 Vbeta and 13 Jbeta primers characterized the PCR. Sequencing was performed with immunoSEQ multiplex PCR; in TCRdb, only in-frame clones are kept and a portion is missing. The table has about 72,000 clones, roughly four fifths seen once. Sequencing was carried out using PBMCs. These receptor sequences come from a man aged 18-30 years in good health and CMV-seronegative.

This clone was counted between two and nine times. CDR3 protein: CASSVGYRERLDTEAFF. In DNA, the CDR3 is TGTGCCAGCAGCGTAGGGTACAGGGAGAGATTGGACACTGAAGCTTTCTTT. The gene calls are TRBV9 and TRBJ1-1, with D possibly TRBD1 on 6 matching bases. Germline V gene sequence: CDR1 SGDLS, CDR2 YYNGEE. The CDR3 consists of 17 residues. V was pared by 0 bases and J by 3 bases, with 18 bases between.

The gene calls are TRBV9 and TRBJ2-1; 7 bases are a match to TRBD2. Trimming removed 0 bases from V and 4 bases from J; junction bases left unmatched: 4. CDR1 is SGDLS, CDR2 YYNGEE, per germline. The CDR3 loop spans 15 amino acids. The CDR3 loop reads CASSVVWGGYNEQFF. The CDR3 DNA is TGTGCCAGCAGCGTAGTGTGGGGGGGGTACAATGAGCAGTTCTTC.

V and J are TRBV7-2 and TRBJ2-5; 12 bases line up with TRBD2. Germline lookup yields CDR1 SGHTA and CDR2 FQGNSA. V shed 2 bases and J 5 bases; nucleotides not matched to a gene: 9. The CDR3 covers 17 residues. Here the CDR3 DNA reads TGTGCCAGCAGCTTAAGACCTAGCGGGGGGGTTAGGGAGACCCAGTACTTC. Translated: CASSLRPSGGVRETQYF.

This clone was detected only once. The rearrangement joins TRBV6-1 to TRBJ1-5, with D possibly being TRBD1 (6 bases). Trimming left V 6 bases short and J 2 bases short, with 14 bases between. The CDR3 sequence is 15 residues long. Germline V gene sequence: CDR1 MNHNS, CDR2 SASEGT. The CDR3, as DNA: TGTGCCAGCAGCCTAGGGGACACACGCAATCAGCCCCAGCATTTT. Protein product: CASSLGDTRNQPQHF.

The V gene is TRBV7-2, the J gene TRBJ2-1, with D possibly matching TRBD1 (6 bases). V lost 2 bases, J lost 10 bases, and 9 bases lay in between. The CDR3 loop spans 12 amino acids. The germline V gene encodes CDR1 SGHTA and CDR2 FQGNSA. The DNA of the CDR3 is TGTGCCAGCAGCTTAAGGGGGTACGAGCAGTTCTTC. It codes for CASSLRGYEQFF.

V usage is TRBV5-1 and J usage is TRBJ2-3; possibly TRBD2 for D (6 bases). Trimming removed 0 bases at V and 1 base at J, with 15 bases between. The CDR3 consists of 17 residues. Germline V lookup: CDR1 SGHRS, CDR2 YFSETQ. The CDR3 sequence: CASSLVGGLARTDTQYF. As DNA, the CDR3 is TGCGCCAGCAGCTTGGTGGGGGGTCTCGCCCGCACAGATACGCAGTATTTT.

This chain uses TRBV9 with TRBJ2-1; the D gene is possibly TRBD2 (6 bases). The V end lost 4 bases, the J end lost 7 bases, and 24 bases lay between the germline ends. The germline CDR1 and CDR2 sequences are SGDLS and YYNGEE. This CDR3 is built from 17 residues. CDR3 residues: CASSKAPRRERTNEQFF. The CDR3 nucleotides are TGTGCCAGCAGCAAGGCCCCGAGGCGGGAACGAACGAATGAGCAGTTCTTC.

V and J are TRBV7-8 and TRBJ1-1; possible D gene TRBD1, 5 bases. Germline CDR1 SGHVS, CDR2 FQNEAQ. This CDR3 spans 16 amino acids. The V and J ends lost 4 bases and 4 bases respectively, with 19 bases between them. The CDR3, as DNA: TGTGCCAGCAGCTCGTACAGGTTCCCGACGGGCACTGAAGCTTTCTTT. Translating it yields CASSSYRFPTGTEAFF.

The gene calls are TRBV10-3 and TRBJ2-5; tentatively, D is TRBD2 (6 bases). CDR1 is ENHRY, CDR2 SYGVKD, per germline. Trimming removed 4 bases from V and 1 base from J, with 13 bases in between. This CDR3 comprises 15 residues. This chain's CDR3 is CAISGRGGFQETQYF. CDR3 sequence (DNA): TGTGCCATCAGTGGGCGGGGAGGATTCCAAGAGACCCAGTACTTC.

The CDR3 here is CASSSSTGSHATNEKLFF. The CDR3 DNA reads as TGTGCCAGCAGCTCCTCGACAGGGTCACACGCAACTAATGAAAAACTGTTTTTT. The chain is built from TRBV13 and TRBJ1-4, with 7 bases aligning to TRBD1. CDR1 and CDR2 (germline): PRHDT, FYEKMQ (reference sequence). The V and J ends lost 4 bases and 0 bases, in that order; junction bases with no gene match: 11. CDR3 length: 18 amino acids.

The genes are TRBV19 and TRBJ1-2; D is uncertain. Trimming took off 5 bases at V and 1 base at J, with 11 bases between the two ends. The CDR3 spans 14 residues. Germline loops: CDR1 LNHDA, CDR2 SQIVND (reference sequence). The CDR3, as DNA: TGTGCCAGTAGTCCGCGGATCGATAACTATGGCTACACCTTC. As protein: CASSPRIDNYGYTF. The complete variable domain, with remaining parts taken from reference TRBV19 and TRBJ1-2, reads DGGITQSPKYLFRKEGQNVTLSCEQNLNHDAMYWYRQDPGQGLRLIYYSQIVNDFQKGDIAEGYSVSREKKESFPLTVTSAQKNPTAFYLCASSPRIDNYGYTFGSGTRLTVV.

The J gene is TRBJ1-1, the V gene TRBV7-2, with 8 bases lining up with TRBD1. CDR1 and CDR2 from the germline V gene are SGHTA and FQGNSA. J lost 1 base, V lost 7 bases, and 5 bases had no gene match. There are 14 residues in the CDR3. The CDR3 sequence: CASTPGQANTEAFF. CDR3 nucleotide sequence: TGTGCCAGCACCCCGGGACAGGCGAACACTGAAGCTTTCTTT.

The rearrangement uses TRBV4-1 and TRBJ2-4, with D maybe TRBD2 (8 bases). This CDR3 comprises 17 residues. Germline V CDR1 and CDR2: MGHRA, YSYEKL. V was cut by 5 bases and J by 0 bases, with 17 bases left in between. CDR3 bases: TGCGCCAGCAGCTCGGGAGGGGGCCCAAAAGCCAAAAACATTCAGTACTTC. It yields the protein CASSSGGGPKAKNIQYF.

The genes are TRBV7-9 and TRBJ1-1; 9 nucleotides match TRBD1. Germline CDR1 is SEHNR and CDR2 is FQNEAQ (reference sequence). CDR3 length equals 14 residues. J lost 5 bases, V lost 7 bases, and 8 bases had no gene match. CDR3 sequence: CASIPQGAWTEAFF. As DNA, the CDR3 is TGTGCCAGCATCCCACAGGGGGCTTGGACTGAAGCTTTCTTT.

The chain is built from TRBV28 and TRBJ2-5, with a possible D match to TRBD2 (6 bases). CDR1 and CDR2 from the germline V gene are MDHEN and SYDVKM. This CDR3 is built from 17 residues. The V and J ends lost 5 bases and 1 base respectively, with 20 bases between them. The CDR3 coding sequence is TGTGCCAGCAGTGCGGGGACTGCCCTAATCCTCCAAGAGACCCAGTACTTC. Protein product: CASSAGTALILQETQYF.

The chain couples TRBV18 to TRBJ2-2; D perhaps matches TRBD1 (6 bases). The CDR3 spans 16 residues. CDR1 is KGHSH, CDR2 LQKENI, per germline. V shed 0 bases and J shed 1 base, with 9 bases lying between them. This chain's CDR3 is CASSPPRQENTGELFF. In DNA form, the CDR3 reads TGTGCCAGCTCACCACCCCGACAGGAGAACACCGGGGAGCTGTTTTTT. The full variable domain, with the rest looked up from reference TRBV18 and TRBJ2-2, is NAGVMQNPRHLVRRRGQEARLRCSPMKGHSHVYWYRQLPEEGLKFMVYLQKENIIDESGMPKERFSAEFPKEGPSILRIQQVVRGDSAAYFCASSPPRQENTGELFFGEGSRLTVL.

The V call is TRBV19, the J call TRBJ2-7; D is possibly TRBD2 (5 bases). The V gene's germline CDR1 is LNHDA and CDR2 SQIVND (reference sequence). V was clipped by 5 bases and J by 4 bases, with 12 bases between them. The CDR3 is 13 residues long. The CDR3 DNA sequence: TGTGCCAGTAGTGTCCGGGAATCGTACGAGCAGTACTTC. It yields the protein CASSVRESYEQYF.

The count of this clone is one. The gene calls are TRBV27 and TRBJ1-2; 8 bases line up with TRBD1. V lost 5 bases to trimming and J lost 5 bases; unmatched junction nucleotides: 10. Germline V gives CDR1 MNHEY, CDR2 SMNVEV (reference sequence). The CDR3 runs 15 residues. The CDR3 sequence: CASSPRDRPSYGYTF. The CDR3, as DNA: TGTGCCAGCAGTCCCCGGGACAGGCCCTCTTATGGCTACACCTTC.

The chain couples TRBV9 to TRBJ2-3; TRBD1 is a possible D gene (7 bases). The CDR3 totals 17 residues. Germline values: CDR1 SGDLS, CDR2 YYNGEE. V was shortened by 2 bases and J by 3 bases, with 19 bases between the two germline ends. Here the CDR3 reads CASSVAGGPPETDTQYF. The CDR3 DNA follows: TGTGCCAGCAGCGTGGCAGGGGGGCCTCCGGAGACAGATACGCAGTATTTT.

V and J are TRBV5-1 and TRBJ1-6; D is unresolved. The CDR3 length is 16 residues. Trimming cost V 4 bases and J 9 bases, with 20 bases left between them. Germline-derived CDR1 and CDR2 are SGHRS and YFSETQ. The CDR3 DNA sequence: TGCGCCAGCAGCCCGGTCGAGGGTGGTTTTGGTTCACCCCTCCACTTT. Translation: CASSPVEGGFGSPLHF.

J is TRBJ2-2 and V is TRBV19; D might be TRBD2 (5 bases). Looked up from germline, CDR1 is LNHDA and CDR2 is SQIVND (reference sequence). V lost 3 bases to trimming and J lost 7 bases, with 9 bases between them. CDR3 length: 13 amino acids. The CDR3 here is CASSIREYGELFF. CDR3 in DNA: TGTGCCAGTAGTATTAGGGAGTACGGGGAGCTGTTTTTT.